These 3 T cell receptor beta chains share one sample of origin, sequenced in a study of cytomegalovirus exposure and HLA in healthy donors. The PCR used 60 Vbeta and 13 Jbeta primers. Some clones are missing from TCRdb's copy, which holds only in-frame ones; the method was immunoSEQ multiplex PCR. The repertoire holds roughly 100,000 clones, with 80% to 90% as singletons. Material for sequencing was PBMCs. All receptors derive from a middle-aged man in good health and CMV-seronegative.

This chain uses TRBV6-4 with TRBJ2-1; no firm D call. CDR3 length equals 15 residues. The germline V gene has CDR1 MRHNA and CDR2 SNTAGT. The V and J ends lost 4 bases and 0 bases respectively, with 10 bases between them. CDR3 in amino acids: CASSAEESSYNEQFF. In nucleotides, the CDR3 is TGTGCCAGCAGTGCAGAGGAGAGCTCCTACAATGAGCAGTTCTTC.

The gene calls are TRBV7-9 and TRBJ2-1; 8 nucleotides line up with TRBD2. The V and J ends lost 1 base and 0 bases, in that order; junction bases with no gene match: 11. In germline, CDR1 is SEHNR, CDR2 FQNEAQ (reference sequence). This CDR3 has 19 amino acids. This CDR3 reads CASSLGSGGALNSYNEQFF. Here the CDR3 DNA reads TGTGCCAGCAGCTTAGGGTCGGGGGGGGCCTTGAACTCCTACAATGAGCAGTTCTTC.

The chain joins TRBV5-1 to TRBJ1-2, with 8 bases aligning to TRBD1. The ends lost 4 bases at V and 4 bases at J; junction bases unmatched: 9. The CDR3 spans 15 residues. Germline CDR1 and CDR2: SGHRS and YFSETQ. CDR3: CASSGRTGPLYGYTF. The CDR3 DNA reads TGCGCCAGCAGCGGTAGGACAGGGCCCCTCTATGGCTACACCTTC.